This TCR beta chain was captured by sequencing in a study of beta chain features in type 1 diabetes. At the level of the study: Examination covered some 110,000,000 sorted cells spanning all samples. The study, taken as a whole, reports: Researchers report that Type 1 diabetes patients had moderately but significantly shorter TCRB CDR3s across all four CD4+ subsets.

The authors reverse transcribed all of the isolated RNA, so sequencing captured expressed TCRB transcripts. TCRdb's copy holds only in-frame clones and misses some; the assay was immunoSEQ multiplex PCR. The data show a few hundred thousand clones, around 13% seen once. Germline CDR1 and CDR2: SGHTA and FQGNSA. Trimming took 4 bases from V and 8 from J, leaving 9 bases between them. This CDR3 is built from 11 residues. This clone was seen more than once but under ten times. Its target is not known. The chain recombines TRBV7-2 with TRBJ2-7; D gene uncertain. The TCR sequence derives from a woman in her late teens or twenties with type 1 diabetes. Input material: naive CD4+ T cells from blood. This CDR3 is CASSSAQKQYF. The CDR3 DNA reads TGTGCCAGCAGCTCAGCACAGAAGCAGTACTTC.